These 17 T cell receptor beta chains were all obtained from the same sample, sequenced in a study of shared clonotypes between healthy human individuals. Measured with immunoSEQ multiplex PCR; TCRdb has only the in-frame clones, and not every one. The repertoire holds some 2.1 million clones, with 85% to 95% as singletons. CD8 cells regarded as naive lacked CD45RO, were positively chosen for CCR7, and omitted terminally differentiated effector memory CD45RA+ cells. Sequenced material: naive CD8+ T cells sorted from blood. The origin of the receptors is a man younger than 35 in good health.

The chain's CDR3 is CASSSGFSGSGKNIQYF. The CDR3, as DNA: TGTGCCAGCAGTTCCGGGTTTAGCGGGAGCGGCAAAAACATTCAGTACTTC. The chain has TRBV27 and TRBJ2-4; TRBD2 aligns across 9 bases. This CDR3 spans 17 amino acids. V trimming: 4 bases; J trimming: 3 bases; junction bases outside the gene matches: 10. Per the germline V gene, CDR1 is MNHEY and CDR2 is SMNVEV (reference sequence).

A single count supports this clone. This chain connects TRBV11-2 to TRBJ2-2; 10 bases fit TRBD2. The CDR3 length is 16 residues. The V segment lost 5 bases and the J segment 6 bases; nucleotides outside the gene matches: 9. Germline V gives CDR1 SGHAT, CDR2 FQNNGV. Written as DNA, the CDR3 is TGTGCCAGCAGCCCTGTGAGAGCGGGAGGGTCCGGGGAGCTGTTTTTT. Amino acid sequence: CASSPVRAGGSGELFF.

V and J are TRBV11-2 and TRBJ2-1; 8 nucleotides line up with TRBD2. V trimming: 6 bases; J trimming: 9 bases; junction bases outside the gene matches: 4. There are 12 residues in the CDR3. Germline lookup yields CDR1 SGHAT and CDR2 FQNNGV. The CDR3 protein is CASRSGSGEQFF. CDR3 sequence (DNA): TGTGCCAGCAGGAGCGGGAGCGGTGAGCAGTTCTTC.

The chain couples TRBV6-6 to TRBJ2-3; the D is unclear. CDR3 length equals 16 residues. Trimming left V 2 bases short and J 3 bases short, with 15 bases between. The germline V gene has CDR1 MNHNY and CDR2 SVGAGI (reference sequence). The CDR3, as DNA: TGTGCCAGCAGTTACGGGGTAGCTGGTAGTACAGATACGCAGTATTTT. This sequence encodes CASSYGVAGSTDTQYF.

In the case of this clone: This CDR3 is also generated by other DNA sequences in the sample. The chain recombines TRBV7-9 with TRBJ2-1; D is uncertain. The V and J ends lost 1 base and 8 bases respectively, with 6 bases between them. Germline CDR1 and CDR2: SEHNR and FQNEAQ (reference sequence). The CDR3 runs to 12 residues. The CDR3 DNA reads as TGTGCCAGCAGCTTAGGGTGGGATGAGCAGTTCTTC. It codes for CASSLGWDEQFF.

This clone was detected only a few times. The sample holds other DNA sequences that translate to the same CDR3. V and J are TRBV7-9 and TRBJ1-1; 10 nucleotides agree with TRBD1. Germline-derived CDR1 and CDR2 are SEHNR and FQNEAQ (reference sequence). V lost 5 bases, J lost 0 bases, and 3 bases stayed unmatched. The CDR3 has 15 residues. CDR3 amino acids: CASSLGTGVNTEAFF. The CDR3 DNA reads TGTGCCAGCAGCCTCGGGACAGGGGTGAACACTGAAGCTTTCTTT.

This chain joins TRBV6-1 and TRBJ2-7, with a tentative D call TRBD1 (5 bases). The CDR3 spans 14 residues. Per the germline V gene, CDR1 is MNHNS and CDR2 is SASEGT. The V and J ends lost 5 bases and 4 bases respectively, with 15 bases between them. The CDR3 DNA reads TGTGCCAGCAGTACCGCAGGGAAGATATACGAGCAGTACTTC. Encoded protein: CASSTAGKIYEQYF.

The gene calls are TRBV5-6 and TRBJ1-6; no firm D call. Germline V CDR1 and CDR2: SGHDT, YYEEEE. The CDR3 is 16 amino acids. Trimming took off 4 bases at V and 0 bases at J, with 11 bases between the two ends. In nucleotides, the CDR3 is TGTGCCAGCAGCATGGCCGCACTCTCCTATAATTCACCCCTCCACTTT. Its translation: CASSMAALSYNSPLHF.

This rearrangement joins TRBV27 to TRBJ2-6; D unclear. V shed 0 bases and J shed 4 bases, with 7 bases lying between them. CDR1 is MNHEY, CDR2 SMNVEV, per germline (reference sequence). The CDR3 extends over 15 amino acids. The CDR3 sequence: CASSLSGTGANVLTF. CDR3 DNA sequence: TGTGCCAGCAGTTTATCGGGAACCGGGGCCAACGTCCTGACTTTC. Supplemented by reference TRBV27 and TRBJ2-6, the full variable domain reads EAQVTQNPRYLITVTGKKLTVTCSQNMNHEYMSWYRQDPGLGLRQIYYSMNVEVTDKGDVPEGYKVSRKEKRNFPLILESPSPNQTSLYFCASSLSGTGANVLTFGAGSRLTVL.

As to this clone: The sample has other DNA sequences that encode this CDR3 too. The rearrangement uses TRBV6-5 and TRBJ2-7; no clear D gene. The CDR3 has 14 residues. CDR1 and CDR2 (germline): MNHEY, SVGAGI. V lost 0 bases and J 1 base, leaving 7 bases between the germline ends. The CDR3 DNA reads as TGTGCCAGCAGTTACTCGGCTGGTTCCTACGAGCAGTACTTC. Translating gives CASSYSAGSYEQYF.

V is TRBV27 and J is TRBJ2-3, with 9 bases aligning to TRBD2. The CDR3 covers 15 residues. Trimming at V came to 5 bases and at J to 0 bases, leaving 3 bases not matched to a gene. The V gene's germline CDR1 is MNHEY and CDR2 SMNVEV (reference sequence). The CDR3: CASSGLATSTDTQYF. The CDR3 nucleotides read TGTGCCAGCAGTGGACTAGCGACTAGCACAGATACGCAGTATTTT.

The chain has TRBV6-6 and TRBJ2-1, with TRBD2 matching over 10 bases. The CDR3 has 13 amino acids. Per germline, CDR1 MNHNY and CDR2 SVGAGI (reference sequence). The trim removed 6 bases at V and 7 bases at J, leaving 3 bases unmatched. CDR3 sequence: CASSGLAVNEQFF. CDR3 bases: TGTGCCAGCAGCGGACTAGCGGTGAATGAGCAGTTCTTC.

CDR3 nucleotide sequence: TGTGCCAGCAGCTTAGCTCTCTCTGGGGCCAACGTCCTGACTTTC. This encodes CASSLALSGANVLTF. The chain joins TRBV7-8 to TRBJ2-6; D ambiguous. Germline-derived CDR1 and CDR2 are SGHVS and FQNEAQ. This CDR3 contains 15 residues. Trimming pared 0 bases from V and 0 bases from J, leaving 3 bases between.

V is TRBV5-8 and J is TRBJ2-7; 7 positions match TRBD1. V shed 4 bases, J shed 0 bases, and the junction held 4 bases outside the gene matches. The germline CDR1 and CDR2 sequences are SGHTS and YDEGEE. This CDR3 comprises 14 residues. The CDR3 region is CASSKRQGSYEQYF. The CDR3 bases are TGTGCCAGCAGCAAACGACAGGGCTCCTACGAGCAGTACTTC.

The chain has TRBV4-1 and TRBJ2-7, with D uncertain. CDR3 length: 15 residues. Trimming took 3 bases from V and 0 from J, leaving 12 bases between them. Looked up from germline, CDR1 is MGHRA and CDR2 is YSYEKL. The CDR3 sequence: CASSQGNGYSYEQYF. In DNA form, the CDR3 reads TGCGCCAGCAGCCAGGGTAACGGTTACTCCTACGAGCAGTACTTC.

The gene calls are TRBV19 and TRBJ1-2, with a possible D match to TRBD1 (6 bases). There are 15 residues in the CDR3. Germline V gene sequence: CDR1 LNHDA, CDR2 SQIVND (reference sequence). V lost 1 base and J 7 bases, leaving 16 bases between the germline ends. CDR3 sequence reads: CASSIVPAGAVGYTF. The DNA of the CDR3 is TGTGCCAGTAGTATAGTGCCGGCAGGGGCGGTTGGCTACACCTTC.

The CDR3 coding sequence is TGTGCCACCGAGACCCTTAATGAGCAGTTCTTC. Protein product: CATETLNEQFF. The chain recombines TRBV27 with TRBJ2-1; D is uncertain. This CDR3 region has 11 residues. Trimming took 10 bases from V and 7 from J, leaving 11 bases between them. Per the germline V gene, CDR1 is MNHEY and CDR2 is SMNVEV (reference sequence).